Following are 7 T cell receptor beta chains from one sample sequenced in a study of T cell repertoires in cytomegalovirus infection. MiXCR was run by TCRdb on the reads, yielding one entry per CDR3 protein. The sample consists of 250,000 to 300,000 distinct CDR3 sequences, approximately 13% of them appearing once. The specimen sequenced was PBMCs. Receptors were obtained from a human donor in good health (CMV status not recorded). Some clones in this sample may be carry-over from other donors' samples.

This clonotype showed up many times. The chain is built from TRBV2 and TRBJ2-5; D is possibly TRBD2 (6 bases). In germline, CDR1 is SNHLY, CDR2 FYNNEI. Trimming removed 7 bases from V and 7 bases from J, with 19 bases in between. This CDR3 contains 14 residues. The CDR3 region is CASTYNQRAGTQYF. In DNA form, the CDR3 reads TGTGCCAGCACATATAATCAGCGGGCTGGGACCCAGTACTTC. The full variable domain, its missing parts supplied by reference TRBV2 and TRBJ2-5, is EPEVTQTPSHQVTQMGQEVILRCVPISNHLYFYWYRQILGQKVEFLVSFYNNEISEKSEIFDDQFSVERPDGSNFTLKIRSTKLEDSAMYFCASTYNQRAGTQYFGPGTRLLVL.

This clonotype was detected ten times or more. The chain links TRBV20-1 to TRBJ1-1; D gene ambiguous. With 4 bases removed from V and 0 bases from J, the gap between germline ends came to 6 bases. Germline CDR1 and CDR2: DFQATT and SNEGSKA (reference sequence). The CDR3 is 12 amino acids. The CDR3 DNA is TGCAGTGCTAAGCGGATGAACACTGAAGCTTTCTTT. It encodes CSAKRMNTEAFF.

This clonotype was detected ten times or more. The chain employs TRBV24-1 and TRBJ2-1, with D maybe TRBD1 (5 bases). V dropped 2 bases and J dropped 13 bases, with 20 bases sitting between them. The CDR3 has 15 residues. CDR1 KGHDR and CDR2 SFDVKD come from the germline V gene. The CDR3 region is CATSDSETGSMDQFF. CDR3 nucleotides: TGTGCCACCAGTGATTCCGAAACAGGTTCAATGGATCAGTTCTTC.

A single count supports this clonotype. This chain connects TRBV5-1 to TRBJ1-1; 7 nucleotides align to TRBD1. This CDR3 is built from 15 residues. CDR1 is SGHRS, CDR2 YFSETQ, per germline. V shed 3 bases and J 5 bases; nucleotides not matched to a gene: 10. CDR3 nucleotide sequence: TGCGCCAGCAGCTCGCAGGGCGGGACAGCAACTGAAGCTTTCTTT. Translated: CASSSQGGTATEAFF.

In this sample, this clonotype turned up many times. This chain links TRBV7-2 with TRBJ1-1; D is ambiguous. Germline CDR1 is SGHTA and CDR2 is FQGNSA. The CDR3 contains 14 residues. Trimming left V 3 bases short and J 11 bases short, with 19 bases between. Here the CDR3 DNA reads TGTGCCAGCAGCTTGGCCGAATCAAAGTCACGGGCTTTCTTT. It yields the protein CASSLAESKSRAFF.

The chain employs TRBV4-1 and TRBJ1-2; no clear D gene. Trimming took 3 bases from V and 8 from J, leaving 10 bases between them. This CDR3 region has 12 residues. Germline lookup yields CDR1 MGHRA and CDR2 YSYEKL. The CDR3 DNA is TGCGCCAGCAGCCACAATGCTAGGGGCTACACCTTC. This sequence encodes CASSHNARGYTF.

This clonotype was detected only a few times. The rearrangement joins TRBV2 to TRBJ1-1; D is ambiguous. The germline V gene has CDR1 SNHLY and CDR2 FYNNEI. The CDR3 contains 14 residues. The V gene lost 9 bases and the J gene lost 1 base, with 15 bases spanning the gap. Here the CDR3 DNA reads TGTGCCAGACCCGGCCCCTCTGGGAACACTGAAGCTTTCTTT. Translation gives CARPGPSGNTEAFF. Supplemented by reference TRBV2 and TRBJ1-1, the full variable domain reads EPEVTQTPSHQVTQMGQEVILRCVPISNHLYFYWYRQILGQKVEFLVSFYNNEISEKSEIFDDQFSVERPDGSNFTLKIRSTKLEDSAMYFCARPGPSGNTEAFFGQGTRLTVV.